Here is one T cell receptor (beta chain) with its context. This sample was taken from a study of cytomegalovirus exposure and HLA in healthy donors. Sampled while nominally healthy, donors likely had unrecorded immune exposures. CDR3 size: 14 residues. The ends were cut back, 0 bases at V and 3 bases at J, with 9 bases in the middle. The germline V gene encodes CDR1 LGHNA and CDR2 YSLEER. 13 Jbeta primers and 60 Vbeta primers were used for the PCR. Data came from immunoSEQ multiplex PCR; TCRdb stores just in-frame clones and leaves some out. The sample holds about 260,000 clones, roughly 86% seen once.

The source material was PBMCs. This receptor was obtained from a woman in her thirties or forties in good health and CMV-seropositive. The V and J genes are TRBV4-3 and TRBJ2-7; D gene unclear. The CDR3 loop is CASSQDSLNYEQYF. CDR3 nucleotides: TGCGCCAGCAGCCAAGATTCTTTAAACTACGAGCAGTACTTC.